The subject of this entry is one T cell receptor (beta chain). The sample is drawn from a study of STAT5B mutations in CD4+ large granular lymphocyte leukemia. Repertoires were generated with immunoSEQ multiplex PCR, while TCRdb's copy carries only in-frame clones and drops some. The sample has fewer than 35,000 clones; 72% are singletons. The CDR3 is made up of 15 amino acids. The germline CDR1 and CDR2 sequences are SGHRS and YFSETQ. The ends lost 4 bases at V and 4 bases at J; junction bases unmatched: 6. The TCR comes from a human donor in good health. Specimen: CD4+ T cells from blood buffy coats. This chain connects TRBV5-1 to TRBJ2-5, with 11 bases matching TRBD1. In DNA form, the CDR3 reads TGCGCCAGCAGCCTGCGGACAGGGGGCTTAGAGACCCAGTACTTC. This sequence encodes CASSLRTGGLETQYF.